Following are 7 T cell receptor beta chains from one sample sequenced in a study of beta chain features in type 1 diabetes. General study results and limits: Among all four CD4+ subsets, Type 1 diabetes patients had TCRB CDR3s that were moderately but significantly shorter.

Every isolated RNA sample was fully reverse transcribed, so sequencing captured expressed TCRB transcripts. Profiling relied on immunoSEQ multiplex PCR, and the TCRdb table lists in-frame clones only, not all of them. The sample holds roughly 700,000 clones; around an eighth are singletons and the top ten take around 0.022%. These TCRs are of unknown antigen specificity. Specimen: naive CD4+ T cells from blood. Every receptor here comes from a man younger than 35 with type 1 diabetes.

J is TRBJ1-2 and V is TRBV29-1; D might be TRBD1 (6 bases). Germline lookup yields CDR1 SQVTM and CDR2 ANQGSEA. The CDR3 is made up of 13 amino acids. Trimming pared 3 bases from V and 4 bases from J, leaving 12 bases between. The CDR3 reads CSVDPGAPYGYTF. The DNA of the CDR3 is TGCAGCGTTGATCCGGGGGCCCCCTATGGCTACACCTTC.

DNA of the CDR3: TGTGCCAGCAGTTACTCGTCAGGGGCAGATAGCTACACCTTC. Encoded protein: CASSYSSGADSYTF. The chain employs TRBV6-5 and TRBJ1-2, with D maybe TRBD1 (6 bases). This CDR3 spans 14 amino acids. Germline V gene data show CDR1 as MNHEY and CDR2 as SVGAGI. The V gene lost 0 bases and the J gene lost 9 bases, with 14 bases spanning the gap.

The sample holds a few counts of this clone. The genes are TRBV9 and TRBJ1-6; D ambiguous. Between the trimmed V and J ends, which lost 0 bases and 0 bases, there was a span of 13 bases. The germline V gene has CDR1 SGDLS and CDR2 YYNGEE. CDR3 length: 18 residues. Here the CDR3 reads CASSVAGHPSSYNSPLHF. The CDR3 DNA follows: TGTGCCAGCAGCGTAGCGGGTCACCCTAGCTCCTATAATTCACCCCTCCACTTT. Filled out from reference TRBV9 and TRBJ1-6, the complete variable domain reads DSGVTQTPKHLITATGQRVTLRCSPRSGDLSVYWYQQSLDQGLQFLIQYYNGEERAKGNILERFSAQQFPDLHSELNLSSLELGDSALYFCASSVAGHPSSYNSPLHFGNGTRLTVT.

In this sample, this clone turned up a few times. This sequence joins TRBV18 and TRBJ1-3, with no clear D. V lost 3 bases and J lost 0, with 12 bases in between. From germline, CDR1 is KGHSH and CDR2 LQKENI. CDR3 size: 16 residues. The CDR3 region has the DNA TGTGCCAGCTCACCTCTGCCAACGACCTCTGGAAACACCATATATTTT. Translation: CASSPLPTTSGNTIYF.

The chain is built from TRBV30 and TRBJ1-6; tentatively, D is TRBD1 (6 bases). The germline V and J ends were trimmed by 8 bases and 7 bases, with 15 bases remaining between them. Germline CDR1 and CDR2: GTSNPN and SVGIG (reference sequence). This CDR3 is built from 13 residues. The CDR3 DNA reads as TGTGCCACAGGGTGGGCCGCGAATTCACCCCTCCACTTT. Its protein is CATGWAANSPLHF.

The sample holds a few counts of this clone. The V and J genes are TRBV25-1 and TRBJ1-5, with a possible D match to TRBD1 (5 bases). The CDR3 extends over 13 amino acids. V was trimmed by 3 bases and J by 4 bases, leaving 7 bases between them. Germline V lookup: CDR1 MGHDK, CDR2 SYGVNS. This CDR3 is CASSDRANQPQHF. CDR3 in DNA: TGTGCCAGCAGTGACAGGGCGAATCAGCCCCAGCATTTT. Supplemented by reference TRBV25-1 and TRBJ1-5, the full variable domain reads EADIYQTPRYLVIGTGKKITLECSQTMGHDKMYWYQQDPGMELHLIHYSYGVNSTEKGDLSSESTVSRIRTEHFPLTLESARPSHTSQYLCASSDRANQPQHFGDGTRLSIL.

This clone was recorded a few times. The chain combines TRBV5-1 with TRBJ1-6; 9 nucleotides agree with TRBD1. Unmatched junction bases numbered 6, after V lost 0 bases and J lost 5 bases. Germline V CDR1 and CDR2: SGHRS, YFSETQ. There are 17 residues in the CDR3. The CDR3 coding sequence is TGCGCCAGCAGCTTGGGAAGGGACAGGGTCAATAATTCACCCCTCCACTTT. Amino acid sequence: CASSLGRDRVNNSPLHF.